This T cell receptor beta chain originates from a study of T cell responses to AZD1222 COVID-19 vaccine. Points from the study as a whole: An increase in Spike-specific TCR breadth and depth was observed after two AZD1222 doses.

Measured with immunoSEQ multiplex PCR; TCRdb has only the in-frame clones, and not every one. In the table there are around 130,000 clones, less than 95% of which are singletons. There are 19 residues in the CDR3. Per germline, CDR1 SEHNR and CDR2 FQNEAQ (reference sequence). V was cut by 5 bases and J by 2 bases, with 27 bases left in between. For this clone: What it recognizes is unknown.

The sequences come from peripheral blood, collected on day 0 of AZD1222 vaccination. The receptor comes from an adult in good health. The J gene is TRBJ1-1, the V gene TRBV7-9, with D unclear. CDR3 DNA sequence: TGTGCCAGCAGCGGACCTCCCACCGGGGAAGCTAAGGGAAACACTGAAGCTTTCTTT. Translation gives CASSGPPTGEAKGNTEAFF.